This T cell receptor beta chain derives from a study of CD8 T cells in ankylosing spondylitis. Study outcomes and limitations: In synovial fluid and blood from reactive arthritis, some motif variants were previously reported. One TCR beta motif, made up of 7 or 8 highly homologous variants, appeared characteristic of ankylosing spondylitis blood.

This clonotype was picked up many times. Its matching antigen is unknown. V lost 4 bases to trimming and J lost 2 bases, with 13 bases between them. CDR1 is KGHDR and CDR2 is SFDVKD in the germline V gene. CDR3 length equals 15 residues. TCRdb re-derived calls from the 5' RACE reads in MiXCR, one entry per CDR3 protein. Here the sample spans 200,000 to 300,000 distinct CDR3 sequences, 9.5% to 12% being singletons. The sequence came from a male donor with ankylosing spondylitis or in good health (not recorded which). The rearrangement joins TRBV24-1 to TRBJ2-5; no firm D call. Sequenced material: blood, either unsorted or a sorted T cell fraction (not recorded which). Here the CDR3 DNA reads TGTGCCACCAGTGAGGAAACCGGGTCTCAAGAGACCCAGTACTTC. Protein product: CATSEETGSQETQYF.